These T cell receptor beta chains were read from a single sample in a study of early T cells in non-severe SARS-CoV-2 infection. Using its own MiXCR run on the 5' RACE reads, TCRdb lists one record per CDR3 protein. The profile shows tens of thousands of distinct CDR3 sequences, roughly 9% of them singletons. The specimen was whole blood. Source of these receptors: an adult who was a healthcare worker with PCR-confirmed SARS-CoV-2 infection or an uninfected control (not recorded which). Both conserved end residues are part of each CDR3. Each record gives: J gene, CDR3 length, D gene, V gene, clone size, CDR3 protein, CDR3 DNA. D genes are given only for firm matches. Expanded clones get a size class; other rows say once, few or many, or leave the size out.

TRBJ1-5	15	.	TRBV5-5	.	CASSPTPRGRQPQHF	TGTGCCAGCAGCCCGACACCACGGGGAAGACAGCCCCAGCATTTT
TRBJ2-5	14	.	TRBV3-2	.	CASSQDPGRQTQYF	TGTGCCAGCAGCCAAGATCCAGGGAGACAGACCCAGTACTTC
TRBJ2-2	18	TRBD2	TRBV7-3	many	CASSSPGVERGNTGELFF	TGTGCCAGCAGCTCCCCCGGGGTAGAGCGGGGGAACACCGGGGAGCTGTTTTTT
TRBJ2-7	15	.	TRBV4-1	.	CASSQPLGSGHEQYF	TGCGCCAGCAGCCAACCGCTCGGCAGTGGCCACGAGCAGTACTTC
TRBJ2-5	14	TRBD2	TRBV29-1	few	CSVAERGAQETQYF	TGCAGCGTTGCCGAGCGGGGGGCTCAAGAGACCCAGTACTTC
TRBJ1-2	12	.	TRBV29-1	.	CSVVQTTYGYTF	TGCAGCGTTGTTCAGACCACCTATGGCTACACCTTC
TRBJ2-2	16	TRBD1	TRBV7-9	many	CASSYRQGGQSGELFF	TGTGCCAGCAGCTACCGACAGGGCGGACAATCCGGGGAGCTGTTTTTT
TRBJ2-7	15	.	TRBV13	.	CASSPDREGSYEQYF	TGTGCCAGCAGTCCAGACAGGGAGGGGTCCTACGAGCAGTACTTC
TRBJ1-1	17	.	TRBV3-1	many	CASSHGVRFVRNTEAFF	TGTGCCAGCAGCCACGGCGTCAGGTTCGTTCGGAACACTGAAGCTTTCTTT
TRBJ1-1	12	.	TRBV29-1	.	CSVVVRNTEAFF	TGCAGCGTTGTGGTACGGAACACTGAAGCTTTCTTT
TRBJ1-1	17	TRBD1	TRBV6-1	many	CASSERGRGRVNTEAFF	TGTGCCAGCAGTGAACGGGGCAGGGGGCGCGTGAACACTGAAGCTTTCTTT
TRBJ2-5	14	.	TRBV11-2	.	CASSSRNREETQYF	TGTGCCAGCAGCTCCCGGAACAGGGAAGAGACCCAGTACTTC
TRBJ2-1	16	.	TRBV18	.	CASSPISGGAYNEQFF	TGTGCCAGCTCACCAATCTCCGGGGGAGCCTACAATGAGCAGTTCTTC
TRBJ2-1	13	.	TRBV11-3	few	CASSLGLTNEQFF	TGTGCCAGCAGCTTAGGGCTCACCAATGAGCAGTTCTTC
TRBJ2-7	17	TRBD1	TRBV18	many	CASSPPRDRGETYEQYF	TGTGCCAGCTCACCTCCAAGAGACAGGGGAGAAACCTACGAGCAGTACTTC
TRBJ2-3	12	.	TRBV6-5	.	CASSSDPQPQYF	TGTGCCAGCAGTTCCGACCCCCAGCCGCAGTATTTT
TRBJ2-3	16	.	TRBV12-5	few	CASGLSLGGDTDTQYF	TGTGCTAGTGGTCTTTCCTTAGGAGGGGACACAGATACGCAGTATTTT
TRBJ2-3	13	.	TRBV7-6	.	CASSLAHEGDKYF	TGTGCCAGCAGCTTAGCTCATGAGGGTGACAAGTATTTT
TRBJ2-7	11	.	TRBV6-6	.	CASSTHRQQYF	TGTGCCAGCAGTACCCACCGCCAGCAGTACTTC
TRBJ1-4	14	TRBD1	TRBV20-1	many	CSASPTGGYEKLFF	TGCAGTGCTAGTCCCACAGGGGGTTATGAAAAACTGTTTTTT
TRBJ1-1	14	.	TRBV18	.	CASSMVQGATEAFF	TGTGCCAGCTCGATGGTACAGGGAGCCACTGAAGCTTTCTTT
TRBJ2-1	11	.	TRBV9	few	CASAPGAKQFF	TGTGCCTCCGCTCCGGGGGCGAAGCAGTTCTTC
TRBJ2-1	14	.	TRBV4-1	few	CASSQGGRSEEQFF	TGCGCCAGCAGCCAAGGCGGCAGGTCTGAGGAGCAGTTCTTC
TRBJ2-1	16	.	TRBV5-5	few	CASSLEGGRSYNEQFF	TGTGCCAGCAGCTTGGAGGGGGGCCGCTCCTACAATGAGCAGTTCTTC
TRBJ1-5	15	TRBD1	TRBV6-1	many	CASSEWTGRDQPQHF	TGTGCCAGCAGTGAATGGACAGGGAGAGATCAGCCCCAGCATTTT
TRBJ2-3	12	.	TRBV2	many	CASSAQSDTQYF	TGTGCCAGCAGTGCCCAATCGGATACGCAGTATTTT
TRBJ2-3	13	TRBD1	TRBV7-3	few	CASGPRQGDTQYF	TGTGCCAGCGGACCAAGACAGGGGGATACGCAGTATTTT